The 19 T cell receptor beta chains reported below all come from one sample, sequenced in a study of cytotoxic CD8 clonotypes in ibrutinib-treated CLL. Profiling relied on immunoSEQ multiplex PCR, and the TCRdb table lists in-frame clones only, not all of them. The table lists roughly 200,000 clones, approximately 70% of them singletons, with approximately 6% in the top ten. Source: PBMCs, taken after 12 months of ibrutinib treatment. The origin of the receptors is a human donor with chronic lymphocytic leukemia.

This chain uses TRBV6-6 with TRBJ2-7; 12 nucleotides line up with TRBD2. CDR1 is MNHNY, CDR2 SVGAGI, per germline (reference sequence). With V trimmed by 5 bases and J by 7 bases, 12 bases remained unmatched. This CDR3 contains 16 residues. Here the CDR3 reads CASSPTSGSYLREQYF. As DNA, the CDR3 is TGTGCCAGCAGTCCGACTAGCGGGAGTTATCTACGAGAGCAGTACTTC.

This chain links TRBV12-5 with TRBJ2-1, with D possibly matching TRBD2 (5 bases). Germline values: CDR1 LGHNT, CDR2 FRNRAP. The CDR3 is 16 residues long. V was cut by 0 bases and J by 4 bases, with 13 bases left in between. DNA for the CDR3: TGTGCTAGTGGTTTGGTCCTAGCCCCTGGTTACAATGAGCAGTTCTTC. Amino acid sequence: CASGLVLAPGYNEQFF.

The genes are TRBV6-6 and TRBJ2-7; tentative D call: TRBD2 (6 bases). V lost 0 bases and J 2 bases, leaving 11 bases between the germline ends. CDR3 length equals 15 residues. The germline CDR1 and CDR2 sequences are MNHNY and SVGAGI (reference sequence). CDR3 amino acids: CASSYSYGGTYEQYF. The DNA of the CDR3 is TGTGCCAGCAGTTACTCGTATGGAGGGACCTACGAGCAGTACTTC.

As to this clone: The junction and the germline gene differ at one end; a read error may be behind it. The chain has TRBV7-7 and TRBJ2-1; weak D call: TRBD2 (5 bases). This CDR3 is 13 amino acids long. Germline values: CDR1 SSHAT, CDR2 FNYEAQ (reference sequence). The CDR3 DNA follows: TGTGCTAGCAGCTTAGGACTCGACAATGAGCAGTTCTTC. This codes for CASSLGLDNEQFF.

The chain joins TRBV7-2 to TRBJ2-3; the D call may be TRBD1 or TRBD2 (6 bases each). This CDR3 spans 18 amino acids. CDR1 and CDR2 (germline): SGHTA, FQGNSA. V lost 5 bases and J lost 2, with 23 bases in between. CDR3 nucleotides: TGTGCCAGCAGCCCCTCATTAGGGGGAGGTCGGGTCACAGATACGCAGTATTTT. This encodes CASSPSLGGGRVTDTQYF.

The V call is TRBV7-2, the J call TRBJ2-7; 9 bases line up with TRBD2. This CDR3 comprises 17 residues. Trimming took 3 bases from V and 0 from J; bases not matched to a gene: 9. From germline, CDR1 is SGHTA and CDR2 FQGNSA. The CDR3 nucleotides are TGTGCCAGCAGCTTTCGTGCTAGCGGGACGAACTCCTACGAGCAGTACTTC. This encodes CASSFRASGTNSYEQYF.

The J gene is TRBJ2-5, the V gene TRBV4-3; maybe TRBD2 (5 bases). Between the trimmed V and J ends, which lost 0 bases and 5 bases, there was a span of 19 bases. This CDR3 is 17 amino acids long. The germline gives CDR1 LGHNA, CDR2 YSLEER. The CDR3 DNA reads as TGCGCCAGCAGCCAAGATTGGGAAGTGAGGGCACGGGAGACCCAGTACTTC. Encoded protein: CASSQDWEVRARETQYF.

This clone was counted between two and nine times. DNA of the CDR3: TGTGCCAGCAGCTTAGGTAGGACTAACTATGGCTACACCTTC. This encodes CASSLGRTNYGYTF. The rearrangement uses TRBV7-2 and TRBJ1-2, with unresolved D. Germline values: CDR1 SGHTA, CDR2 FQGNSA. V lost 1 base to trimming and J lost 0 bases, with 6 bases between them. The CDR3 covers 14 residues. Complete variable domain (other parts from reference TRBV7-2 and TRBJ1-2): GAGVSQSPSNKVTEKGKDVELRCDPISGHTALYWYRQSLGQGLEFLIYFQGNSAPDKSGLPSDRFSAERTGGSVSTLTIQRTQQEDSAVYLCASSLGRTNYGYTFGSGTRLTVV.

This clone was recorded many times. CDR3 sequence reads: CASSPPGAGGSSYEQYF. In DNA form, the CDR3 reads TGTGCCAGCAGCCCACCCGGAGCGGGAGGATCATCCTACGAGCAGTACTTC. This sequence joins TRBV7-9 and TRBJ2-7, with 9 bases fitting TRBD2. This CDR3 is 17 amino acids long. The V and J ends lost 5 bases and 1 base, in that order; junction bases with no gene match: 12. In germline, CDR1 is SEHNR, CDR2 FQNEAQ (reference sequence).

J is TRBJ2-5 and V is TRBV5-1, with D unclear. The germline V and J ends were trimmed by 0 bases and 11 bases, with 8 bases remaining between them. This CDR3 contains 11 residues. From germline, CDR1 is SGHRS and CDR2 YFSETQ. This chain's CDR3 is CASSLGTTQYF. CDR3 sequence (DNA): TGCGCCAGCAGCTTGGGGACCACTCAGTACTTC. Supplemented by reference TRBV5-1 and TRBJ2-5, the full variable domain reads KAGVTQTPRYLIKTRGQQVTLSCSPISGHRSVSWYQQTPGQGLQFLFEYFSETQRNKGNFPGRFSGRQFSNSRSEMNVSTLELGDSALYLCASSLGTTQYFGPGTRLLVL.

The chain is built from TRBV6-4 and TRBJ1-5; no definite D call. Deletions cut 3 bases from V and 7 bases from J, with 10 bases between. This CDR3 is 13 amino acids long. From germline, CDR1 is MRHNA and CDR2 SNTAGT. The CDR3 nucleotides read TGTGCCAGCAGTGAGATGGGAGGGCAGCCCCAGCATTTT. The encoded protein is CASSEMGGQPQHF.

This chain connects TRBV5-3 to TRBJ1-2, with D unresolved. TRBV5-3 is an ORF, with its function uncertain. This CDR3 spans 12 amino acids. The V and J ends lost 0 bases and 12 bases respectively, with 12 bases between them. The CDR3 nucleotides are TGTGCCAGAAGCTTGGAGGGAGGTGAGGACACCTTC. Translated, it gives CARSLEGGEDTF.

The chain couples TRBV5-1 to TRBJ1-1; D is uncertain. CDR1 is SGHRS and CDR2 is YFSETQ in the germline V gene. V was shortened by 4 bases and J by 0 bases, with 7 bases between the two germline ends. The CDR3 contains 13 residues. This CDR3 is CASSGALNTEAFF. The DNA of the CDR3 is TGCGCCAGCAGCGGCGCCCTGAACACTGAAGCTTTCTTT. The full variable domain, rest sourced from reference TRBV5-1 and TRBJ1-1, is KAGVTQTPRYLIKTRGQQVTLSCSPISGHRSVSWYQQTPGQGLQFLFEYFSETQRNKGNFPGRFSGRQFSNSRSEMNVSTLELGDSALYLCASSGALNTEAFFGQGTRLTVV.

This clone appeared once. This chain links TRBV30 with TRBJ1-5, with D unresolved. Germline CDR1 reads GTSNPN; CDR2 reads SVGIG (reference sequence). V lost 0 bases to trimming and J lost 6 bases, with 9 bases between them. The CDR3 spans 13 residues. The CDR3, as DNA: TGTGCCTGGAGTGTATTGGATAGTCAGCCCCAGCATTTT. Protein product: CAWSVLDSQPQHF.

The J gene is TRBJ1-2, the V gene TRBV9; D is uncertain. Germline V CDR1 and CDR2: SGDLS, YYNGEE. The CDR3 has 14 residues. The V end lost 4 bases, the J end lost 2 bases, and 12 bases lay between the germline ends. CDR3 residues: CASSRLPGNYGYTF. In DNA, the CDR3 is TGTGCCAGCAGCCGCCTACCGGGGAACTATGGCTACACCTTC.

The genes are TRBV11-2 and TRBJ2-1; TRBD2 matches at 11 bases. Trimming cost V 6 bases and J 5 bases; bases outside gene matches: 9. The germline V gene has CDR1 SGHAT and CDR2 FQNNGV. CDR3 size: 16 residues. The CDR3 nucleotides read TGTGCCAGCAGGGAAACTAGCGGGGGCCTCAACAATGAGCAGTTCTTC. It specifies CASRETSGGLNNEQFF.

The J gene is TRBJ2-1, the V gene TRBV4-1; 9 positions match TRBD2. The germline gives CDR1 MGHRA, CDR2 YSYEKL. The length of the CDR3 is 15 residues. Unmatched junction bases numbered 3, after V lost 1 base and J lost 5 bases. CDR3 sequence reads: CASSQVLAGDNEQFF. The CDR3 coding sequence is TGCGCCAGCAGCCAAGTATTAGCGGGGGACAATGAGCAGTTCTTC.

This sequence joins TRBV15 and TRBJ1-1; D unclear. The V gene lost 9 bases and the J gene lost 0 bases, with 8 bases spanning the gap. CDR3 length: 12 amino acids. Germline-derived CDR1 and CDR2 are LNHNV and YYDKDF (reference sequence). As DNA, the CDR3 is TGTGCCACAGCGACGGTGAACACTGAAGCTTTCTTT. This translates into CATATVNTEAFF.

This clone was detected only a few times. The chain links TRBV29-1 to TRBJ2-7; 7 bases align to TRBD2. Germline V lookup: CDR1 SQVTM, CDR2 ANQGSEA. The V segment lost 7 bases and the J segment 2 bases; nucleotides outside the gene matches: 5. This CDR3 region has 12 residues. CDR3 protein: CSAAGRAYEQYF. CDR3 coding DNA: TGCAGCGCCGCGGGGAGGGCCTACGAGCAGTACTTC.